These 18 T cell receptor beta chains share one sample of origin, sequenced in a study of blood T cell repertoires in COVID-19. The table came from immunoSEQ multiplex PCR; TCRdb's copy has only in-frame clones and leaves some out. The sample holds fewer than 130,000 clones, roughly 79% seen once. What was sequenced was peripheral blood. The receptors derive from an elderly woman with active or convalescent COVID-19.

The J gene is TRBJ1-2, the V gene TRBV5-1; D is perhaps TRBD1 (6 bases). Trimming removed 6 bases at V and 0 bases at J, with 15 bases between. Germline CDR1 and CDR2: SGHRS and YFSETQ. There are 15 residues in the CDR3. The chain's CDR3 is CASKKEGGTNYGYTF. The CDR3 region has the DNA TGCGCCAGCAAAAAGGAGGGGGGGACTAACTATGGCTACACCTTC.

This CDR3 is CASSARTGLGSEQYF. CDR3 sequence (DNA): TGTGCCAGCAGTGCCCGGACAGGGCTGGGAAGCGAGCAGTACTTC. V and J are TRBV27 and TRBJ2-7; the match to TRBD1 covers 8 bases. The V and J ends lost 5 bases and 6 bases, in that order; junction bases with no gene match: 12. Germline V lookup: CDR1 MNHEY, CDR2 SMNVEV (reference sequence). CDR3 length: 15 residues.

As to this clone: No conserved phenylalanine or tryptophan ends this CDR3, so it is likely a read error. The limits of the CDR3 on the DNA are not certain, so only TCRdb's listed CDR3 is given. The chain has TRBV29-1 and TRBJ1-2; TRBD1, the table's D call, was not compared with the DNA. Germline V lookup: CDR1 SQVTM, CDR2 ANQGSEA. Counting both end residues, the CDR3 totals 8 amino acids. CDR3 sequence: CSVRDRMD.

The V and J genes are TRBV18 and TRBJ2-2; 9 nucleotides match TRBD2. CDR1 and CDR2 from the germline V gene are KGHSH and LQKENI. The V and J ends lost 3 bases and 1 base, in that order; junction bases with no gene match: 3. The length of the CDR3 is 16 residues. The CDR3 spells CASSPRLAVNTGELFF. CDR3 nucleotide sequence: TGTGCCAGCTCACCTAGACTAGCGGTGAACACCGGGGAGCTGTTTTTT.

In its sample, this clone was seen once. V gene TRBV7-2 combines with J gene TRBJ2-7; D possibly corresponds to TRBD2 (6 bases). Trimming removed 3 bases from V and 9 bases from J, with 18 bases in between. Germline V lookup: CDR1 SGHTA, CDR2 FQGNSA. The CDR3 has 14 amino acids. The CDR3 loop reads CASSFLSWGVGQYF. The DNA of the CDR3 is TGTGCCAGCAGCTTTTTATCGTGGGGGGTCGGGCAGTACTTC.

This clone occurred many times. Other DNA variants within this sample encode the same CDR3. The chain carries TRBV3-1 (or the pseudogene TRBV3-2) and TRBJ1-2; D is ambiguous. This CDR3 contains 13 residues. Trimming cost V 8 bases and J 2 bases, with 12 bases left between them. CDR1 and CDR2 from the germline V gene are LGHDT and YNNKEL (reference sequence). The CDR3 here is CASSLTENYGYTF. The CDR3 DNA follows: TGTGCCAGCTCCCTTACAGAGAACTATGGCTACACCTTC.

The genes are TRBV14 and TRBJ2-1, with D tentatively TRBD1 (5 bases). Between the trimmed V and J ends, which lost 0 bases and 11 bases, there was a span of 11 bases. The CDR3 loop spans 13 amino acids. The germline gives CDR1 SGHDN, CDR2 FVKESK. The chain's CDR3 is CASSQDVGQKQFF. The CDR3 DNA is TGTGCCAGCAGCCAAGATGTGGGGCAGAAGCAGTTCTTC.

In its sample, this clone was seen a few times. The chain recombines TRBV28 with TRBJ1-6; the D gene is possibly TRBD1 (6 bases). CDR1 MDHEN and CDR2 SYDVKM come from the germline V gene. V shed 5 bases and J shed 9 bases, with 17 bases lying between them. This CDR3 has 15 amino acids. The CDR3 coding sequence is TGTGCCAGCAGTCCCCACGGGCAGGGGATTTCACCCCTCCACTTT. Its translation is CASSPHGQGISPLHF.

The chain recombines TRBV18 with TRBJ1-1; D is unclear. Germline V gene lookup returns CDR1 KGHSH and CDR2 LQKENI. Between the trimmed V and J ends, which lost 8 bases and 1 base, there was a span of 11 bases. This CDR3 has 13 amino acids. The CDR3 loop reads CASQQHPNTEAFF. The CDR3 DNA is TGTGCCAGCCAACAGCACCCGAACACTGAAGCTTTCTTT.

The chain couples TRBV7-2 to TRBJ1-5, with D hard to call. Trimming cost V 5 bases and J 5 bases, with 16 bases left between them. The CDR3 sequence is 15 residues long. Per germline, CDR1 SGHTA and CDR2 FQGNSA. Here the CDR3 DNA reads TGTGCCAGCAGCCCTCACGCGGGGATGGATCAGCCCCAGCATTTT. It translates to CASSPHAGMDQPQHF.

This clone showed up just a few times. This sequence joins TRBV12-5 and TRBJ2-4; 8 bases are a match to TRBD2. Germline V gene lookup returns CDR1 LGHNT and CDR2 FRNRAP. The ends lost 6 bases at V and 6 bases at J; junction bases unmatched: 10. This CDR3 has 15 amino acids. The CDR3 is CASGAGTRGVNIQYF. The CDR3 bases are TGTGCTAGTGGAGCCGGGACTAGGGGTGTAAACATTCAGTACTTC.

This chain connects TRBV7-9 to TRBJ1-5; D unresolved. This CDR3 spans 13 amino acids. The germline V gene encodes CDR1 SEHNR and CDR2 FQNEAQ (reference sequence). Trimming pared 3 bases from V and 6 bases from J, leaving 9 bases between. The chain's CDR3 is CASSFLPGQPQHF. DNA of the CDR3: TGTGCCAGCAGCTTCCTTCCCGGTCAGCCCCAGCATTTT.

The chain combines TRBV4-1 with TRBJ2-3; TRBD2 agrees at 13 bases. The V gene end was trimmed by 5 bases and the J gene end by 8 bases; junction bases not matched to a gene: 10. Germline lookup yields CDR1 MGHRA and CDR2 YSYEKL. CDR3 size: 16 residues. The CDR3 DNA is TGCGCCAGCAGCTTGCGACTAGCGGGAGGTTTGGGTACGCAGTATTTT. Amino acids: CASSLRLAGGLGTQYF.

This chain connects TRBV19 to TRBJ1-2; 7 nucleotides line up with TRBD1. The CDR3 is 16 residues long. Germline V lookup: CDR1 LNHDA, CDR2 SQIVND (reference sequence). J gave up 0 bases and V 8 bases, and 12 bases lay outside the gene matches. CDR3 coding DNA: TGTGCCAGTTATGATAAACAGGGGCCTGCTAACTATGGCTACACCTTC. Protein sequence: CASYDKQGPANYGYTF.

The table lists this clone with a count of one. This chain uses TRBV5-4 with TRBJ1-4, with D possibly being TRBD1 (6 bases). The CDR3 is made up of 14 amino acids. CDR1 is SGHNT and CDR2 is YYREEE in the germline V gene (reference sequence). The V and J ends lost 3 bases and 8 bases respectively, with 14 bases between them. CDR3 in DNA: TGTGCCAGCAGCTCCCGGGACACCCCGGAAAAACTGTTTTTT. Amino acid sequence: CASSSRDTPEKLFF.

DNA of the CDR3: TGTGCCAGCAGCTCGAAGGGGCAAGGAGGGGAGACCCAGTACTTC. It yields the protein CASSSKGQGGETQYF. The chain couples TRBV7-3 to TRBJ2-5; tentatively, D is TRBD2 (6 bases). Trimming left V 4 bases short and J 5 bases short, with 17 bases between. The germline gives CDR1 SGHTA, CDR2 FQGTGA. The CDR3 extends over 15 amino acids.

This chain connects TRBV2 to TRBJ2-1; 7 bases map to TRBD1. The V gene's germline CDR1 is SNHLY and CDR2 FYNNEI. V trimming: 5 bases; J trimming: 8 bases; junction bases outside the gene matches: 9. The CDR3 loop spans 14 amino acids. The CDR3 protein is CASSIRQGLDEQFF. CDR3 DNA: TGTGCCAGCAGTATACGACAGGGTTTGGATGAGCAGTTCTTC.

The CDR3: CATSSGYGYTF. The CDR3, as DNA: TGTGCCACCAGTAGTGGCTATGGCTACACCTTC. J is TRBJ1-2 and V is TRBV15, with D hard to call. The CDR3 contains 11 residues. Germline V gives CDR1 LNHNV, CDR2 YYDKDF (reference sequence). V shed 6 bases and J shed 4 bases, with 6 bases lying between them.